The 11 T cell receptor beta chains below come from one sample, sequenced in a study of naive CD8 T cells in extremely preterm neonates. Clones were sequenced by immunoSEQ multiplex PCR, and TCRdb holds only the in-frame ones, with some missing. In the table there are more than 4,500 clones, around 97% of which are singletons. Without labor or membrane rupture, elective cesareans at roughly 37-41 weeks supplied term cord blood. Input material: naive CD8+ T cells from cord blood. The receptors stem from a newborn in good health.

Here the CDR3 reads CASSLSRLAGAETQYF. DNA of the CDR3: TGTGCCAGCAGTTTATCGAGGCTAGCGGGAGCAGAGACCCAGTACTTC. The chain recombines TRBV27 with TRBJ2-5; 10 bases line up with TRBD2. Unmatched junction bases numbered 5, after V lost 0 bases and J lost 4 bases. Germline loops: CDR1 MNHEY, CDR2 SMNVEV (reference sequence). The CDR3 extends over 16 amino acids.

This clone was recorded only once. The chain has TRBV28 and TRBJ1-1, with D perhaps TRBD1 (5 bases). Germline V gene sequence: CDR1 MDHEN, CDR2 SYDVKM. This CDR3 has 12 residues. The V gene lost 5 bases and the J gene lost 4 bases, with 8 bases spanning the gap. For the CDR3, the DNA is TGTGCCAGCAGTGACGACAGCACTGAAGCTTTCTTT. Protein product: CASSDDSTEAFF.

In this sample, this clone turned up once. The chain is built from TRBV11-2 and TRBJ2-1, with TRBD2 identical over 7 bases. The CDR3 covers 11 residues. The V gene end was trimmed by 5 bases and the J gene end by 11 bases; junction bases not matched to a gene: 3. Germline V gene data show CDR1 as SGHAT and CDR2 as FQNNGV. This CDR3 is CASSLGTKQFF. CDR3 bases: TGTGCCAGCAGCCTCGGGACTAAGCAGTTCTTC.

The chain uses TRBV30 and TRBJ1-6; 7 bases line up with TRBD1. This CDR3 is built from 13 residues. The germline CDR1 and CDR2 sequences are GTSNPN and SVGIG (reference sequence). Trimming took 8 bases from V and 6 from J; bases not matched to a gene: 7. For the CDR3, the DNA is TGTGCCCCCCTGGACAGGACTAATTCACCCCTCCACTTT. Protein product: CAPLDRTNSPLHF.

The V call is TRBV5-1, the J call TRBJ1-1, with 10 bases identical to TRBD1. Germline V CDR1 and CDR2: SGHRS, YFSETQ. The CDR3 is 17 amino acids. Unmatched junction bases numbered 8, after V lost 1 base and J lost 2 bases. CDR3 DNA: TGCGCCAGCAGCTTGAGGGACAGGGGAAGCACCAACACTGAAGCTTTCTTT. It yields the protein CASSLRDRGSTNTEAFF.

Here the CDR3 reads CASSQERTSGGQYEQYF. The CDR3 DNA is TGCGCCAGCAGCCAAGAACGTACTAGCGGGGGCCAGTACGAGCAGTACTTC. The rearrangement uses TRBV4-3 and TRBJ2-7, with 11 bases fitting TRBD2. Germline V gene lookup returns CDR1 LGHNA and CDR2 YSLEER. The V and J ends lost 0 bases and 4 bases, in that order; junction bases with no gene match: 8. The CDR3 is 17 residues long.

V and J are TRBV11-2 and TRBJ1-5; D not certain. This CDR3 is 15 amino acids long. Trimming left V 4 bases short and J 0 bases short, with 10 bases between. In germline, CDR1 is SGHAT, CDR2 FQNNGV. The CDR3 here is CASSSSPYSNQPQHF. CDR3 coding DNA: TGTGCCAGCAGCTCTAGCCCCTATAGCAATCAGCCCCAGCATTTT.

The gene calls are TRBV7-6 and TRBJ2-7, with 8 bases matching TRBD2. There are 15 residues in the CDR3. Germline V lookup: CDR1 SGHVS, CDR2 FNYEAQ. The trim removed 0 bases at V and 0 bases at J, leaving 1 base unmatched. CDR3 amino acids: CASSLASGSSYEQYF. As DNA, the CDR3 is TGTGCCAGCAGCTTAGCCAGCGGGAGCTCCTACGAGCAGTACTTC. The variable domain in full, completed from reference TRBV7-6 and TRBJ2-7, reads GAGVSQSPRYKVTKRGQDVALRCDPISGHVSLYWYRQALGQGPEFLTYFNYEAQQDKSGLPNDRFSAERPEGSISTLTIQRTEQRDSAMYRCASSLASGSSYEQYFGPGTRLTVT.

The chain joins TRBV27 to TRBJ2-7, with 11 bases identical to TRBD2. CDR3 size: 13 residues. J was trimmed by 2 bases and V by 7 bases; bases with no gene match: 1. Per germline, CDR1 MNHEY and CDR2 SMNVEV (reference sequence). CDR3 sequence (DNA): TGTGCCAGCAATAGCGGGGGGGCCTACGAGCAGTACTTC. Translated: CASNSGGAYEQYF.

This chain connects TRBV9 to TRBJ1-2; 10 bases agree with TRBD1. Germline V CDR1 and CDR2: SGDLS, YYNGEE. V was clipped by 3 bases and J by 2 bases; unmatched bases: 1. There are 14 residues in the CDR3. In DNA form, the CDR3 reads TGTGCCAGCAGCGGACAGGGGGCGAACTATGGCTACACCTTC. Encoded protein: CASSGQGANYGYTF.

The rearrangement joins TRBV25-1 to TRBJ1-1, with D possibly TRBD1 on 6 matching bases. The germline V gene has CDR1 MGHDK and CDR2 SYGVNS. Trimming took 3 bases from V and 3 from J, leaving 20 bases between them. This CDR3 is built from 17 residues. In nucleotides, the CDR3 is TGTGCCAGCAGTGAGACCGGGACAAGCGTGCAAGACACTGAAGCTTTCTTT. As protein: CASSETGTSVQDTEAFF. The variable domain in full, with the rest retrieved from reference TRBV25-1 and TRBJ1-1, is EADIYQTPRYLVIGTGKKITLECSQTMGHDKMYWYQQDPGMELHLIHYSYGVNSTEKGDLSSESTVSRIRTEHFPLTLESARPSHTSQYLCASSETGTSVQDTEAFFGQGTRLTVV.